Sequencing of this T cell receptor (beta chain) was carried out in a study of high-grade serous ovarian cancer treatment subgroups. Study summary: On average, 14,192 reads and 7,494 unique TCR beta rearrangements were obtained per sample. Study results and limitations: Same-patient tumor repertoires overlapped at about 0.1 to 0.8; different patients barely overlapped. Clonal relatedness tracked neoantigen level, and by trend copy number and mutation load. Bulk tumor TCR sequencing gave no spatial information.

Using immunoSEQ multiplex PCR, the repertoire was profiled, and TCRdb retains in-frame clones only, with some absent. The sample has over 900 clones; 82% are singletons. On this clone: Its antigen is undetermined.

This CDR3 contains 18 residues. Unmatched junction bases numbered 21, after V lost 9 bases and J lost 9 bases. Germline CDR1 and CDR2: SNHLY and FYNNEI. Tumor samples were taken before definitive surgery or chemotherapy. The sequence came from a human donor with high-grade serous ovarian cancer. This chain links TRBV2 with TRBJ2-3; 13 bases match TRBD2. Sample: tumor tissue. CDR3 protein: CASALSSILAGGQGTQYF. The CDR3 nucleotides are TGTGCCAGTGCCCTCTCCTCGATACTAGCGGGGGGGCAGGGGACGCAGTATTTT.